A single sample is the source of the 17 T cell receptor beta chains below, sequenced in a study of blood T cell repertoires in COVID-19. Sequenced by immunoSEQ multiplex PCR; TCRdb stores in-frame clones only, minus some. Of 110,000 to 150,000 clones in the sample, around nine tenths were seen once. The specimen was peripheral blood. The receptors derive from a man in his 60s with active or convalescent COVID-19.

This chain uses TRBV6-5 with TRBJ2-7, with a weak D call TRBD1 (8 bases). CDR1 is MNHEY and CDR2 is SVGAGI in the germline V gene. V was cut by 5 bases and J by 2 bases, with 16 bases left in between. This CDR3 comprises 15 residues. The CDR3 bases are TGTGCCAGCAGTCGCACAGGGGGGGGAACCTACGAGCAGTACTTC. Residues: CASSRTGGGTYEQYF.

The V and J genes are TRBV2 and TRBJ1-5, with a tentative D call TRBD1 (6 bases). V gave up 11 bases and J gave up 0 bases, with 17 bases separating them. This CDR3 spans 15 amino acids. Germline lookup yields CDR1 SNHLY and CDR2 FYNNEI. The CDR3 DNA follows: TGTGCCTCCACCGAGGGGGTCTATAGCAATCAGCCCCAGCATTTT. Encoded protein: CASTEGVYSNQPQHF.

The rearrangement joins TRBV3-1 (or the pseudogene TRBV3-2) to TRBJ2-3, with 7 bases identical to TRBD2. Germline V gene sequence: CDR1 LGHDT, CDR2 YNNKEL (reference sequence). There are 15 residues in the CDR3. The ends lost 8 bases at V and 6 bases at J; junction bases unmatched: 14. In DNA form, the CDR3 reads TGTGCCAGCTCCCCAGATGGCGGGGGTTTTGATACGCAGTATTTT. This encodes CASSPDGGGFDTQYF.

The V gene is TRBV19, the J gene TRBJ2-6, with 8 bases identical to TRBD1. The V gene's germline CDR1 is LNHDA and CDR2 SQIVND (reference sequence). V lost 9 bases to trimming and J lost 4 bases; unmatched junction nucleotides: 2. This CDR3 spans 13 amino acids. Here the CDR3 reads CASRGLGANVLTF. DNA for the CDR3: TGTGCCAGCAGGGGGCTGGGGGCCAACGTCCTGACTTTC.

The rearrangement uses TRBV15 and TRBJ2-7; TRBD2 matches 14 bases. V lost 3 bases, J lost 5 bases, and 6 bases stayed unmatched. CDR3 length: 16 amino acids. CDR1 and CDR2 from the germline V gene are LNHNV and YYDKDF (reference sequence). The CDR3 protein is CATSRPTSGRAHEQYF. For the CDR3, the DNA is TGTGCCACCAGCAGGCCGACTAGCGGGAGGGCCCACGAGCAGTACTTC.

The CDR3 region is CASSRRAPGYGYTF. DNA of the CDR3: TGTGCCAGCAGCCGGAGAGCGCCGGGCTATGGCTACACCTTC. The rearrangement links TRBV3-1 (or the pseudogene TRBV3-2) to TRBJ1-2; D gene unclear. The germline V gene encodes CDR1 LGHDT and CDR2 YNNKEL (reference sequence). Trimming left V 4 bases short and J 4 bases short, with 13 bases between. The CDR3 is made up of 14 amino acids.

The chain couples TRBV28 to TRBJ1-5, with TRBD1 matching over 9 bases. The CDR3 covers 14 residues. From germline, CDR1 is MDHEN and CDR2 SYDVKM. V lost 5 bases and J lost 5; bases outside the gene matches: 4. CDR3 sequence reads: CASSPGQGYQPQHF. DNA of the CDR3: TGTGCCAGCAGTCCGGGACAGGGCTATCAGCCCCAGCATTTT.

The CDR3 is CASSAGQGNQNTIYF. The CDR3 nucleotides are TGTGCCAGCAGCGCCGGCCAGGGTAATCAAAACACCATATATTTT. The chain has TRBV9 and TRBJ1-3; possibly TRBD1 for D (5 bases). This CDR3 has 15 residues. The germline V gene has CDR1 SGDLS and CDR2 YYNGEE. With 3 bases removed from V and 6 bases from J, the gap between germline ends came to 16 bases.

The J gene is TRBJ2-2, the V gene TRBV19, with 7 bases matching TRBD1. The CDR3 sequence is 16 residues long. CDR1 and CDR2 (germline): LNHDA, SQIVND (reference sequence). The V gene end was trimmed by 9 bases and the J gene end by 1 base; junction bases not matched to a gene: 11. CDR3 in amino acids: CASRPMGQRNTGELFF. The DNA for the CDR3 is TGTGCCAGCCGGCCCATGGGACAGAGGAACACCGGGGAGCTGTTTTTT.

The chain has TRBV27 and TRBJ1-1; 8 bases line up with TRBD1. V shed 5 bases and J 4 bases; nucleotides not matched to a gene: 12. The length of the CDR3 is 16 residues. Germline CDR1 is MNHEY and CDR2 is SMNVEV (reference sequence). The CDR3: CASSVGTGGITTEAFF. Here the CDR3 DNA reads TGTGCCAGCAGTGTCGGGACAGGCGGAATAACCACTGAAGCTTTCTTT.

CDR3 sequence: CASSLGTASNQPQHF. DNA for the CDR3: TGCGCCAGCAGCTTGGGGACAGCCAGCAATCAGCCCCAGCATTTT. The chain joins TRBV5-1 to TRBJ1-5; D might be TRBD1 (6 bases). The V gene lost 0 bases and the J gene lost 1 base, with 8 bases spanning the gap. Germline CDR1 and CDR2: SGHRS and YFSETQ. The CDR3 consists of 15 residues.

This chain connects TRBV4-1 to TRBJ2-7; TRBD2 matches at 13 bases. Germline V lookup: CDR1 MGHRA, CDR2 YSYEKL. The CDR3 contains 18 residues. J gave up 4 bases and V 4 bases, and 13 bases lay outside the gene matches. CDR3 nucleotides: TGCGCCAGCAGCCTCACCGGACTAGCGGGGGTGTACGGGTACGAGCAGTACTTC. Translating it yields CASSLTGLAGVYGYEQYF.

The rearrangement uses TRBV6-6 and TRBJ1-5; a possible D gene is TRBD1 (5 bases). V was clipped by 6 bases and J by 7 bases, with 13 bases between them. Per germline, CDR1 MNHNY and CDR2 SVGAGI (reference sequence). There are 13 residues in the CDR3. DNA for the CDR3: TGTGCCAGCAGCGACTGGGGGGGACAGCCCCAGCATTTT. Translating it yields CASSDWGGQPQHF.

V usage is TRBV7-9 and J usage is TRBJ2-1; TRBD2 matches at 10 bases. J gave up 7 bases and V 5 bases, and 8 bases lay outside the gene matches. This CDR3 has 15 residues. CDR1 and CDR2 from the germline V gene are SEHNR and FQNEAQ (reference sequence). The CDR3 protein is CASSPFSGGSNEQFF. The CDR3 bases are TGTGCCAGCAGCCCCTTTAGCGGGGGGAGTAATGAGCAGTTCTTC.

The V call is TRBV5-4, the J call TRBJ2-4; 7 nucleotides line up with TRBD1. Germline-derived CDR1 and CDR2 are SGHNT and YYREEE (reference sequence). Trimming cost V 2 bases and J 4 bases; bases outside gene matches: 6. The CDR3 covers 15 residues. CDR3 in amino acids: CASSLGGAGKNIQYF. In DNA form, the CDR3 reads TGTGCCAGCAGCTTAGGGGGCGCCGGAAAAAACATTCAGTACTTC. Full variable domain (remainder filled in from reference TRBV5-4 and TRBJ2-4): ETGVTQSPTHLIKTRGQQVTLRCSSQSGHNTVSWYQQALGQGPQFIFQYYREEENGRGNFPPRFSGLQFPNYSSELNVNALELDDSALYLCASSLGGAGKNIQYFGAGTRLSVL.

The chain couples TRBV11-1 to TRBJ1-2; D may be TRBD1 (6 bases). The CDR3 is 16 residues long. Between the trimmed V and J ends, which lost 5 bases and 1 base, there was a span of 17 bases. Per the germline V gene, CDR1 is SGHAT and CDR2 is FQDESV (reference sequence). The DNA of the CDR3 is TGTGCCAGCAGCGTCTCCGGGACACAACTTAACTATGGCTACACCTTC. Translated, it gives CASSVSGTQLNYGYTF.

J is TRBJ1-2 and V is TRBV24-1; 10 positions agree with TRBD1. CDR1 KGHDR and CDR2 SFDVKD come from the germline V gene. J lost 0 bases, V lost 2 bases, and 2 bases had no gene match. The CDR3 is made up of 16 amino acids. Here the CDR3 DNA reads TGTGCCACCAGTGATTCCGGGACAGGGGCTAACTATGGCTACACCTTC. This encodes CATSDSGTGANYGYTF.